This T cell receptor (beta chain) is drawn from a study of T cells in Graves' hyperthyroidism and ophthalmopathy. Study-level results: Ophthalmopathy was separated from stable hyperthyroidism by a 13 V-J model.

This CDR3 comprises 14 residues. V was clipped by 5 bases and J by 14 bases; unmatched bases: 13. The germline CDR1 and CDR2 sequences are SGHTA and FQGNSA. This clonotype was observed at least ten times. Antigen unknown. RNA transcripts provided the source from which TCR beta CDR3 regions were amplified. The HTBI set primed first-round TCR CDR3 RT-PCR. One entry per CDR3 protein results from TCRdb running MiXCR on the multiplex PCR reads. The sample lists fewer than 550,000 distinct CDR3 sequences, approximately 25% occurring once. The sample taken for sequencing was blood. This sequence joins TRBV7-2 and TRBJ2-5; 11 bases fit TRBD2. The TCR was taken from a woman in her twenties or thirties with Graves' ophthalmopathy. The CDR3 nucleotides read TGTGCCAGCAGCGAGTTAGCGGGGGGGCTTATCATATACTTC. This gives the protein CASSELAGGLIIYF.